Here is one TCR beta chain with its context. The sample comes from a study of T-cell memory formation after mild COVID-19. Germline CDR1 DFQATT, CDR2 SNEGSKA (reference sequence). V shed 3 bases and J shed 6 bases, with 18 bases lying between them. CDR3 length: 15 amino acids. From the 5' RACE reads, TCRdb called clonotypes with MiXCR, one entry per CDR3 protein. In the table there are 280,000 or so distinct CDR3 sequences, approximately 8% of which are singletons. The rearrangement joins TRBV20-1 to TRBJ1-5; no clear D. The specimen sequenced was PBMCs or a T cell subset sorted from them (not recorded which). The TCR was taken from a man aged 18 to 29 who had mild COVID-19 (a few samples of this study predate the infection). Cell type and time point are not known. CDR3 sequence (DNA): TGCAGTGCTAGTTCCGGTTCTTCTAACGGTCAGCCCCAGCATTTT. Protein sequence: CSASSGSSNGQPQHF.